Presented here are 5 T cell receptor beta chains from one specimen sequenced in a study of blood T cell repertoires in COVID-19. Some clones are missing from TCRdb's copy, which holds only in-frame ones; the method was immunoSEQ multiplex PCR. The table has hundreds of thousands of clones, 85% to 90% seen once. Source material: peripheral blood. The receptors were sampled from an elderly man with acute or convalescent COVID-19.

The rearrangement uses TRBV28 and TRBJ1-4; 7 bases are a match to TRBD1. CDR3 length: 14 amino acids. With 5 bases clipped from V and 2 bases from J, the junction kept 2 bases outside the gene matches. Germline loops: CDR1 MDHEN, CDR2 SYDVKM. CDR3 amino acids: CASSVQGTNEKLFF. DNA of the CDR3: TGTGCCAGCAGTGTACAGGGGACTAATGAAAAACTGTTTTTT. The complete variable domain, with remaining parts taken from reference TRBV28 and TRBJ1-4, reads DVKVTQSSRYLVKRTGEKVFLECVQDMDHENMFWYRQDPGLGLRLIYFSYDVKMKEKGDIPEGYSVSREKKERFSLILESASTNQTSMYLCASSVQGTNEKLFFGSGTQLSVL.

This clone showed up just a few times. This rearrangement joins TRBV7-8 to TRBJ1-2; no clear D gene. Germline values: CDR1 SGHVS, CDR2 FQNEAQ. The CDR3 has 12 residues. Trimming took off 2 bases at V and 7 bases at J, with 8 bases between the two ends. The CDR3 is CASSLLEGGYTF. The CDR3 region has the DNA TGTGCCAGCAGCTTATTGGAGGGTGGCTACACCTTC.

Here the CDR3 reads CASSSTSTSGSRFGELFF. DNA for the CDR3: TGTGCCAGCAGCTCTACATCGACTAGCGGGAGTCGATTCGGGGAGCTGTTTTTT. V and J are TRBV7-3 and TRBJ2-2; TRBD2 aligns across 12 bases. Per the germline V gene, CDR1 is SGHTA and CDR2 is FQGTGA. Trimming cost V 4 bases and J 7 bases; bases outside gene matches: 13. This CDR3 region has 18 residues.

The sample holds one count of this clone. This CDR3 is also generated by other DNA sequences in the sample. This chain joins TRBV11-2 and TRBJ2-2, with 11 bases fitting TRBD2. Germline V gene sequence: CDR1 SGHAT, CDR2 FQNNGV. The CDR3 sequence is 16 residues long. V trimming: 2 bases; J trimming: 2 bases; junction bases outside the gene matches: 1. CDR3 nucleotides: TGTGCCAGCAGCTTACTAGCGGGGGGAAACACCGGGGAGCTGTTTTTT. This encodes CASSLLAGGNTGELFF.

V and J are TRBV5-6 and TRBJ1-6; possible D gene TRBD1, 5 bases. CDR1 is SGHDT and CDR2 is YYEEEE in the germline V gene. V dropped 0 bases and J dropped 0 bases, with 13 bases sitting between them. CDR3 size: 18 residues. DNA of the CDR3: TGTGCCAGCAGCTTGGAAAGGGGATTCAGCTCCTATAATTCACCCCTCCACTTT. Translation: CASSLERGFSSYNSPLHF.